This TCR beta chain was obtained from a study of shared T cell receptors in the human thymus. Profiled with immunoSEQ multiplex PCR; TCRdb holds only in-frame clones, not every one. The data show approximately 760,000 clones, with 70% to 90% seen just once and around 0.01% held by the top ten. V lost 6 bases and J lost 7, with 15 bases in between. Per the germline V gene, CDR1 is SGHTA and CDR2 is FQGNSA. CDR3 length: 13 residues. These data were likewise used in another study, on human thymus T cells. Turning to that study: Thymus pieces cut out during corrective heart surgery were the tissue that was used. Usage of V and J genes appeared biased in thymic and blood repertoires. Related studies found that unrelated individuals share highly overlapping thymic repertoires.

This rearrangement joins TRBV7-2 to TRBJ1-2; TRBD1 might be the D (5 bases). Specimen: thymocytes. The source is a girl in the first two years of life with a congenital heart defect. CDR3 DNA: TGTGCCAGCAGGCAGGGCCAATTCTCTGGCTACACCTTC. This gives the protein CASRQGQFSGYTF.